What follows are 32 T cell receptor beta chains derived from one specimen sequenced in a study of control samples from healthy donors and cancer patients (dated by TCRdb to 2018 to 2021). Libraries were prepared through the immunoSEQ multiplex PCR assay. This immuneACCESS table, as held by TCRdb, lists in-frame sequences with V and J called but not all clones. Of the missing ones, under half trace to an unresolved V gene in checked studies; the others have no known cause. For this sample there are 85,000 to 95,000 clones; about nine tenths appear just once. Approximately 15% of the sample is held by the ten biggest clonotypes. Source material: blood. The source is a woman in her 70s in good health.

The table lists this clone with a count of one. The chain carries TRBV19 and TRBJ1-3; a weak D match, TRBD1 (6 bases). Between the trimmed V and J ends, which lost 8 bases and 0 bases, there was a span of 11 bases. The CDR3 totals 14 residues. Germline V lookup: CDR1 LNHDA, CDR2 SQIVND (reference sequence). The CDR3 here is CASSTGSSGNTIYF. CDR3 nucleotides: TGTGCCAGTTCAACAGGGAGCTCTGGAAACACCATATATTTT.

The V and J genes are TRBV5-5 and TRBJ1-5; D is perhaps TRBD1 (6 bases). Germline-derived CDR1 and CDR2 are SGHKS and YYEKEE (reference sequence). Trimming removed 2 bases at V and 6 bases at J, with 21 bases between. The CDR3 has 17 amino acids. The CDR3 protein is CASSLGQISVGSQPQHF. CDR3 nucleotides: TGTGCCAGCAGCTTAGGACAGATTTCTGTAGGCAGTCAGCCCCAGCATTTT.

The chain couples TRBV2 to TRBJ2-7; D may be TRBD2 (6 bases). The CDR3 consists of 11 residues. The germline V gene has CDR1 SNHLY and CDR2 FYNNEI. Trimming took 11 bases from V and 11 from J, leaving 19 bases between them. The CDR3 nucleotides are TGTGCCTCCGGGGAGGTCCCAGCGAAGTACTTC. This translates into CASGEVPAKYF.

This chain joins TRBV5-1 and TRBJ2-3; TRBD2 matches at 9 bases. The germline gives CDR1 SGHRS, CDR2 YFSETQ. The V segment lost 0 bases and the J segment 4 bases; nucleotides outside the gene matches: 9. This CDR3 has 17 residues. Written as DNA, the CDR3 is TGCGCCAGCAGCTTGGGCCGGGGACTAGCCACCCCAGATACGCAGTATTTT. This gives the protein CASSLGRGLATPDTQYF.

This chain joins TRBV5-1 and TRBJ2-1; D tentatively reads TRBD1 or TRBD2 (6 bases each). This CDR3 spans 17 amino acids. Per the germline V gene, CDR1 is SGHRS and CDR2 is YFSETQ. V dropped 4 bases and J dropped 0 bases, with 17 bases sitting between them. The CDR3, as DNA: TGCGCCAGCAGCCTAAGGGGGGCGGCGAGCTCCTACAATGAGCAGTTCTTC. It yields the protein CASSLRGAASSYNEQFF.

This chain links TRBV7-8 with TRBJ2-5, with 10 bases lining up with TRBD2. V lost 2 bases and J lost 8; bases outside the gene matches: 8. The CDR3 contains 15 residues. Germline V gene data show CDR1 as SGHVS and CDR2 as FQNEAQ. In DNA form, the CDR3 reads TGTGCCAGCAGCTTACAACTAGCGGGGAAGAGAACCCAGTACTTC. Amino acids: CASSLQLAGKRTQYF.

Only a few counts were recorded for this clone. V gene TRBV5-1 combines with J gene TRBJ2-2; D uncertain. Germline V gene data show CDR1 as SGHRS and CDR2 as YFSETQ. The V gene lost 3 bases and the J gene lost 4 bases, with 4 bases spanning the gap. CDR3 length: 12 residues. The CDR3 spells CASSSTTGELFF. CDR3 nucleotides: TGCGCCAGCAGCTCGACCACCGGGGAGCTGTTTTTT.

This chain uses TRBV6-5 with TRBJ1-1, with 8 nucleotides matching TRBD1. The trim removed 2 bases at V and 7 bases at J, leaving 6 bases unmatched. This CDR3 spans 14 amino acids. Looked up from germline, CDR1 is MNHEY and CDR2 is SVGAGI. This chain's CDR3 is CASSYLDRGGEAFF. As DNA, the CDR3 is TGTGCCAGCAGTTACCTAGACAGGGGTGGTGAAGCTTTCTTT.

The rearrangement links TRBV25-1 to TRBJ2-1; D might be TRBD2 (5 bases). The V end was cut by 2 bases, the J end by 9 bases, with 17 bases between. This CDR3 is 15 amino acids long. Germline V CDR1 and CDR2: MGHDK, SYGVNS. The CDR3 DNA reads TGTGCCAGCAGTGAACAACCTCGGGGTCGGCCTGAGCAGTTCTTC. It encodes CASSEQPRGRPEQFF.

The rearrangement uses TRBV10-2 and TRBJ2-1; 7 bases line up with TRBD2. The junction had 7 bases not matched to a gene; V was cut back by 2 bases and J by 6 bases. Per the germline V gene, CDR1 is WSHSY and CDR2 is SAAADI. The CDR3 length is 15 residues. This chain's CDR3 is CASSEPGLTGNEQFF. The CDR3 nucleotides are TGCGCCAGCAGTGAGCCGGGACTAACGGGCAATGAGCAGTTCTTC.

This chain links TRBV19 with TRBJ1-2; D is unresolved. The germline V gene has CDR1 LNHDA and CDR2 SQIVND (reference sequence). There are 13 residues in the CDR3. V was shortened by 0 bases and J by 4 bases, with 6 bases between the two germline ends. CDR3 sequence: CASSIEGSYGYTF. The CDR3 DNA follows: TGTGCCAGTAGTATAGAGGGGAGCTATGGCTACACCTTC.

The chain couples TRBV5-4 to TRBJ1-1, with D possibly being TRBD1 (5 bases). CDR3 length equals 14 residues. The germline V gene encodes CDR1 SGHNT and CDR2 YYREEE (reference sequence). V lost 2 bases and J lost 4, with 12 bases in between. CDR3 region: CASSFEGRPTEAFF. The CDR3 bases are TGTGCCAGCAGCTTCGAGGGACGGCCCACTGAAGCTTTCTTT.

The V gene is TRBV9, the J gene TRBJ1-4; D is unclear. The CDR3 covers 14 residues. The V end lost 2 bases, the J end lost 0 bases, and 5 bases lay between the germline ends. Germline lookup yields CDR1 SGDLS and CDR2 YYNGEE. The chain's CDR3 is CASSVRATNEKLFF. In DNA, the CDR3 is TGTGCCAGCAGCGTGAGAGCAACTAATGAAAAACTGTTTTTT.

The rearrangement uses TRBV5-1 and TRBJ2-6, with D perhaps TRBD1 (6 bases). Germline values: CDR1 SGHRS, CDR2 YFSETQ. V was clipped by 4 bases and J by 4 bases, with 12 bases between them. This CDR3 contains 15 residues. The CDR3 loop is CASSVTGPGANVLTF. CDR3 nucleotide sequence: TGCGCCAGCAGCGTTACAGGGCCCGGGGCCAACGTCCTGACTTTC. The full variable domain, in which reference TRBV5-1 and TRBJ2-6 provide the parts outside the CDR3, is KAGVTQTPRYLIKTRGQQVTLSCSPISGHRSVSWYQQTPGQGLQFLFEYFSETQRNKGNFPGRFSGRQFSNSRSEMNVSTLELGDSALYLCASSVTGPGANVLTFGAGSRLTVL.

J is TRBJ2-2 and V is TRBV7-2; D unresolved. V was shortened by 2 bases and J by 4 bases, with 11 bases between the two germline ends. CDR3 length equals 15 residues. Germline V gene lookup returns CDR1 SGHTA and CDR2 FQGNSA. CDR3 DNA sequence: TGTGCCAGCAGCTTACCCTTAGCCGGCACCGGGGAGCTGTTTTTT. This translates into CASSLPLAGTGELFF. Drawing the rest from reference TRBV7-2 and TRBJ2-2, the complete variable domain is GAGVSQSPSNKVTEKGKDVELRCDPISGHTALYWYRQSLGQGLEFLIYFQGNSAPDKSGLPSDRFSAERTGGSVSTLTIQRTQQEDSAVYLCASSLPLAGTGELFFGEGSRLTVL.

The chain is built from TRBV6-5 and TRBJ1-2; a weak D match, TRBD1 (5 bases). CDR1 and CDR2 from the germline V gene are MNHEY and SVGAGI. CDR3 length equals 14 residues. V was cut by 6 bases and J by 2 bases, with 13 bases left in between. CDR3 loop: CASRLPGSNYGYTF. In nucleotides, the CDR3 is TGTGCCAGCAGACTCCCAGGGTCCAACTATGGCTACACCTTC.

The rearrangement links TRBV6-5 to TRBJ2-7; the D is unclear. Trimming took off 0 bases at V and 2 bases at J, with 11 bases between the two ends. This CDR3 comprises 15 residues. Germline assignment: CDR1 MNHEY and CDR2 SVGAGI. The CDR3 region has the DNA TGTGCCAGCAGTTACTCCACATCGTCCACCTACGAGCAGTACTTC. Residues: CASSYSTSSTYEQYF.

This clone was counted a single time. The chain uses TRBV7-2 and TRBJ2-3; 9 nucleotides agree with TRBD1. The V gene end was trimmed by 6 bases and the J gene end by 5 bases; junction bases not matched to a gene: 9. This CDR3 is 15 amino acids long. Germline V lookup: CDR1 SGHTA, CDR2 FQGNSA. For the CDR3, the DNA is TGTGCCAGCAGACCGGACAGGGGTTATGGAGATACGCAGTATTTT. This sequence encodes CASRPDRGYGDTQYF.

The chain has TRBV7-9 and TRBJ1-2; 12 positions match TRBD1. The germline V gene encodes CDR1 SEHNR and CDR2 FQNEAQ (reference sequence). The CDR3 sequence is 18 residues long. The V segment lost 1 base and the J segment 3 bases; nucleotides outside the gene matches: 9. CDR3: CASSLGPSGQGAYYGYTF. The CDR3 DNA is TGTGCCAGCAGCTTAGGACCCTCGGGACAGGGGGCGTACTATGGCTACACCTTC.

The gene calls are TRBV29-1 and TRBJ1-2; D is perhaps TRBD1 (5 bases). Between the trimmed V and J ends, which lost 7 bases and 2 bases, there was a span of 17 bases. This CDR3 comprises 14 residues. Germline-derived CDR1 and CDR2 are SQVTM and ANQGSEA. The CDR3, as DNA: TGCAGCGCCTTTGACAGCCAACAAAACTATGGCTACACCTTC. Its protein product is CSAFDSQQNYGYTF.

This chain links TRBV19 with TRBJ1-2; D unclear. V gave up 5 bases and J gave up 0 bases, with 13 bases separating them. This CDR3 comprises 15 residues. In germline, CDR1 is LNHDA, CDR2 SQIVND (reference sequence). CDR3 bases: TGTGCCAGTAGTGATTGGGCATCCGCTAACTATGGCTACACCTTC. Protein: CASSDWASANYGYTF.

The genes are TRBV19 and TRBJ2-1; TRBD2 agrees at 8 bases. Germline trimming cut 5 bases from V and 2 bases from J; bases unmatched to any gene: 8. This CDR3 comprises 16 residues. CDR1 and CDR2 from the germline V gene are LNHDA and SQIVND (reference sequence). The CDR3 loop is CASSAYSGETYNEQFF. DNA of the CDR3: TGTGCCAGTAGTGCGTATAGCGGGGAAACCTACAATGAGCAGTTCTTC.

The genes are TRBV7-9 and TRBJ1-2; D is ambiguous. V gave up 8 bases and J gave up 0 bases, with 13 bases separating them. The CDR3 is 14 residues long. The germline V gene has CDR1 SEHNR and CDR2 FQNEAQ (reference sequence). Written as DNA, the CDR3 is TGTGCCAGCTCTACCCCCTCCTCTAACTATGGCTACACCTTC. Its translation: CASSTPSSNYGYTF.

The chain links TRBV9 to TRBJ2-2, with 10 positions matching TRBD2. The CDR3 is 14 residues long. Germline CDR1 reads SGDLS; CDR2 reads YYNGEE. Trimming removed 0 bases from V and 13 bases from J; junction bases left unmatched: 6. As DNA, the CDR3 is TGTGCCAGCAGCGTAGTAGCGGGGGGCGAACGGCTGTTTTTT. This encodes CASSVVAGGERLFF.

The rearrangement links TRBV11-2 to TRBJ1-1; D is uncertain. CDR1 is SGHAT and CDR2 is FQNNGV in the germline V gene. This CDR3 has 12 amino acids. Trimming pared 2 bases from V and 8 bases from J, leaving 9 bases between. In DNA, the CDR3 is TGTGCCAGCAGCTTAACCGGACGCGAAGCTTTCTTT. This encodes CASSLTGREAFF.

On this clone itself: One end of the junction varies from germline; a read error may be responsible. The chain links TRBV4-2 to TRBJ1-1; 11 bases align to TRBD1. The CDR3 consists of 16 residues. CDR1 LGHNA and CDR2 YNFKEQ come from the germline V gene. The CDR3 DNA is TGTGCCAGCAGCCAGTGGGGACAGGGGGTGAACATTGAAGCTTTCTTT. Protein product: CASSQWGQGVNIEAFF.

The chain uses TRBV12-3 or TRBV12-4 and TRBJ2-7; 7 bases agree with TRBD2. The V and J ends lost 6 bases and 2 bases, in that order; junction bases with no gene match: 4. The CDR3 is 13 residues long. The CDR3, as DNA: TGTGCCAGCAGATGGGGGACTACCTACGAGCAGTACTTC. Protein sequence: CASRWGTTYEQYF.

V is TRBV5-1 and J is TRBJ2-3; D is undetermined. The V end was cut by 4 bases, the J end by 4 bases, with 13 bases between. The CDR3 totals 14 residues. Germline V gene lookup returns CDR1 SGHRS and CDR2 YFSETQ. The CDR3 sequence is CASSTQPTSDTQYF. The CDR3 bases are TGCGCCAGCAGCACCCAGCCCACTTCAGATACGCAGTATTTT.

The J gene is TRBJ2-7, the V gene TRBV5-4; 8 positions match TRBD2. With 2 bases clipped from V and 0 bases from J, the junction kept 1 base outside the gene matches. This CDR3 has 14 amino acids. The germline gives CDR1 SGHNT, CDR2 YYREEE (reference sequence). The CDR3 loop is CASSLAGDSYEQYF. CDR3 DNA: TGTGCCAGCAGCTTAGCGGGGGACTCCTACGAGCAGTACTTC.

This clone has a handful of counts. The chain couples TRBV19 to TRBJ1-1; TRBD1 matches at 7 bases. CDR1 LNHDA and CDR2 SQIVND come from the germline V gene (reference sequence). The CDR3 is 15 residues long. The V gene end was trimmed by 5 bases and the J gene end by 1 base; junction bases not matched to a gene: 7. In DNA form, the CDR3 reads TGTGCCAGTAGTCAAGACAGGGCTTCGAACACTGAAGCTTTCTTT. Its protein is CASSQDRASNTEAFF.

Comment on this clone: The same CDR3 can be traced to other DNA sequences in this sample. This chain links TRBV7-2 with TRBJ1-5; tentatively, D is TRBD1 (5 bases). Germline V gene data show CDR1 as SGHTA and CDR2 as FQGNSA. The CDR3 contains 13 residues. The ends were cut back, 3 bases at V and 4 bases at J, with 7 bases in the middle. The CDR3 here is CASSLGVNQPQHF. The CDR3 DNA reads TGTGCCAGCAGCTTGGGGGTGAATCAGCCCCAGCATTTT.

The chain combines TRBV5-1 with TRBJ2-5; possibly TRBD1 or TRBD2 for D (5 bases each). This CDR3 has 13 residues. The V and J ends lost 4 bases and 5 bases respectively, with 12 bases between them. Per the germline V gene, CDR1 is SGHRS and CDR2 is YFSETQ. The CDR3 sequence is CASSRGPGETQYF. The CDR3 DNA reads TGCGCCAGCAGCCGGGGACCGGGGGAGACCCAGTACTTC.